This note documents a single T cell receptor (beta chain) sequence. Its matching antigen is unknown. Treatment defined: roughly ten-day PBMC culture with coronavirus spike peptide pools or control peptides (ViraFEST assay). During the years 2011-2018, before the COVID-19 pandemic, the unexposed donor's CD4+ T cells were collected. This record belongs to a study of vaccination and CD4 T cells after COVID-19. The Oncomine TCR Beta short-read assay sequenced DNA from cultured CD4+ T cells. The genomic DNA was obtained from cultured CD4+ T cells by extraction with the QIAamp micro DNA kit. TCRdb redid the calling of the PCR reads with MiXCR, one entry per CDR3 protein. This sample carries over 9,500 distinct CDR3 sequences, 30% to 50% of them seen once, and the ten largest clones take 20% to 25%. The CDR3 is 15 amino acids. J was trimmed by 4 bases and V by 3 bases; bases with no gene match: 8. Germline CDR1 reads DFQATT; CDR2 reads SNEGSKA (reference sequence).

This clonotype was sampled from a human donor in good health. The sequenced material came from CD4+ T cells from blood, cultured in vitro. The chain links TRBV20-1 to TRBJ2-3, with 9 bases lining up with TRBD2. CDR3 sequence (DNA): TGCAGTGCTAGTCACGCTAGCGGGATGGCAGATACGCAGTATTTT. Its protein product is CSASHASGMADTQYF.